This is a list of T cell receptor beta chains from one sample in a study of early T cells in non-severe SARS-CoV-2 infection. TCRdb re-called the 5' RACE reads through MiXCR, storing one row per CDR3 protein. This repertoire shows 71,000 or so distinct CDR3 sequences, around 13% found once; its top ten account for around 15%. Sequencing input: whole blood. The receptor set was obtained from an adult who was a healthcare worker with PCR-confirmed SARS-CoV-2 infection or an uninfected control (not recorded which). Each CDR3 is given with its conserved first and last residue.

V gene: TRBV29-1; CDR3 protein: CSVQGAEAFF
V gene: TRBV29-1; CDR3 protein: CSVSRTGLAYEQYF
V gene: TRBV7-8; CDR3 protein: CASSPGHAGETQYF
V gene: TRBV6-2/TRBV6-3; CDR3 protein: CASRFGPHQETQYF
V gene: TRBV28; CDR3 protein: CASPPPGQLPSNTEAFF
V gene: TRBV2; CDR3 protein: CASSLQPRPRGFQPQHF
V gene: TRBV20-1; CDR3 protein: CSQLRGNEQFF
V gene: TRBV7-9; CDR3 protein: CASSLAGVETQYF
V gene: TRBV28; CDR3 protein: CASSLYGTGGYNSPLHF
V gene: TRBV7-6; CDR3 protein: CASSLRGSGYTF
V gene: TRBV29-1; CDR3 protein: CSVARQGTEAFF
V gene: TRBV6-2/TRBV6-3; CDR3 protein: CASSYSVEDTQYF
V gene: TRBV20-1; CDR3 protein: CSAKLPGQGYQETQYF
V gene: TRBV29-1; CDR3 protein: CSATPSGEQFF
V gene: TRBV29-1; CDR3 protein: CSVRGDTGELFF
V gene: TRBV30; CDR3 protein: CASLRSVSYNEQFF
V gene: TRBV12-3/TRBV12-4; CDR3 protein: CASSFNRGSNQPQHF
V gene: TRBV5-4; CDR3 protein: CASSLAGPGEQFF
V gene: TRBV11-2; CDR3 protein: CASSSGAGGEYSEQYF
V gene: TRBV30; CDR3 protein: CAWGWTGQLQPQHF
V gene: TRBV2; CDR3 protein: CASSEAHSTGGYTF
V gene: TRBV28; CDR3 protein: CASTRGGFNIQYF
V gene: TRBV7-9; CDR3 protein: CASSSDRNTIYF
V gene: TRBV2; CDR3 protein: CASSEAATVSYGYTF
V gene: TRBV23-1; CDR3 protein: CASSPRGQGRDYNEQFF
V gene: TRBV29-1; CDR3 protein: CSVAVSVDTGELFF
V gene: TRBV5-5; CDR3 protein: CASSLAMGNSGANVLTF
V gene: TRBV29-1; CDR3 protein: CSVVQGAADTQYF